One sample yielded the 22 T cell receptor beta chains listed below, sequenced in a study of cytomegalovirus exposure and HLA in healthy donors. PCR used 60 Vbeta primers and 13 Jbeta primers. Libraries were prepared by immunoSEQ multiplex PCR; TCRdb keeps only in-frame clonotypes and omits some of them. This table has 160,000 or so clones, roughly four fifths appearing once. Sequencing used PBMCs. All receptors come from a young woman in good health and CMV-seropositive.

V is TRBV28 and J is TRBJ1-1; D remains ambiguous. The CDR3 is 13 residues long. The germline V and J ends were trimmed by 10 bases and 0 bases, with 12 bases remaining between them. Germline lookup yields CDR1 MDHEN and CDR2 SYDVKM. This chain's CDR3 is CATPGDLNTEAFF. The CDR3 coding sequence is TGTGCCACTCCGGGAGATTTGAACACTGAAGCTTTCTTT.

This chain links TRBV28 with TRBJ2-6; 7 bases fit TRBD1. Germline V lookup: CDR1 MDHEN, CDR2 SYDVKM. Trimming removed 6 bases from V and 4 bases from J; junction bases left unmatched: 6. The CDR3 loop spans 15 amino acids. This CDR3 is CASRNTGVGANVLTF. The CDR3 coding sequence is TGTGCCAGCAGGAACACAGGGGTCGGGGCCAACGTCCTGACTTTC.

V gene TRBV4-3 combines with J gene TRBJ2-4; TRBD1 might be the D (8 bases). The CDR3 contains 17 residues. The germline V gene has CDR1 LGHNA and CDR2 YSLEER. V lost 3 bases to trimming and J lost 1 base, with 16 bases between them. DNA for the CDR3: TGCGCCAGCAGCCACCCCAGGGGGCGGGGGGCCAAAAACATTCAGTACTTC. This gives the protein CASSHPRGRGAKNIQYF.

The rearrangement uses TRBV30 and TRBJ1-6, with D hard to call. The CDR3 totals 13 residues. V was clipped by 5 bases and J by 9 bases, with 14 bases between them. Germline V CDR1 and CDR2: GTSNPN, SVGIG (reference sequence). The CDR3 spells CAWALRPFSPLHF. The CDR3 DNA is TGTGCCTGGGCCCTGAGGCCCTTTTCACCCCTCCACTTT. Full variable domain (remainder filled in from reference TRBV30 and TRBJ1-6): SQTIHQWPATLVQPVGSPLSLECTVEGTSNPNLYWYRQAAGRGLQLLFYSVGIGQISSEVPQNLSASRPQDRQFILSSKKLLLSDSGFYLCAWALRPFSPLHFGNGTRLTVT.

CDR3 DNA: TGTGCCAGCAGTGTGGCGTCAGAGGCAAGGAACACTGAAGCTTTCTTT. Its translation is CASSVASEARNTEAFF. This chain connects TRBV28 to TRBJ1-1; D unclear. The CDR3 has 16 amino acids. V gave up 5 bases and J gave up 1 base, with 17 bases separating them. Germline V gene lookup returns CDR1 MDHEN and CDR2 SYDVKM.

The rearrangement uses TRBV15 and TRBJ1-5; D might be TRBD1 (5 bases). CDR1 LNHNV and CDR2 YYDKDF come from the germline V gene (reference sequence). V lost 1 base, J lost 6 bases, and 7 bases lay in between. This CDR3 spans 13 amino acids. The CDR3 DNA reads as TGTGCCACCAGCAGAGGGGGCACTCAGCCCCAGCATTTT. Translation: CATSRGGTQPQHF.

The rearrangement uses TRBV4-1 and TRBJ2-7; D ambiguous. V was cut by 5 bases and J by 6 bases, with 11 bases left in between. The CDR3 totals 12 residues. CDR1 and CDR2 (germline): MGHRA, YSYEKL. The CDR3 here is CASSSPKSEQYF. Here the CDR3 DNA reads TGCGCCAGCAGCTCCCCTAAGTCCGAGCAGTACTTC.

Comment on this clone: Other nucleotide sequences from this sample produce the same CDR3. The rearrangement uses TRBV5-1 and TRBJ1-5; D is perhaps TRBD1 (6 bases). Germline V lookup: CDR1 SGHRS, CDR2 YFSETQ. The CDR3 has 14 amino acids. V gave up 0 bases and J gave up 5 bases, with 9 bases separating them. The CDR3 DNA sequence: TGCGCCAGCAGCTTGGGACAGGCAGATCAGCCCCAGCATTTT. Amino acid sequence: CASSLGQADQPQHF. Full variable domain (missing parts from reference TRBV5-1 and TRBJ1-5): KAGVTQTPRYLIKTRGQQVTLSCSPISGHRSVSWYQQTPGQGLQFLFEYFSETQRNKGNFPGRFSGRQFSNSRSEMNVSTLELGDSALYLCASSLGQADQPQHFGDGTRLSIL.

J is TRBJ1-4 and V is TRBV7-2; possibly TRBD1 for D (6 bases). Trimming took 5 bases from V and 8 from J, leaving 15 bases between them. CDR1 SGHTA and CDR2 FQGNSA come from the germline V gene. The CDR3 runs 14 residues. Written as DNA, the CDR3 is TGTGCCAGCAGCCCCGGGAGGGGGGTGGAAAAACTGTTTTTT. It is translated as CASSPGRGVEKLFF.

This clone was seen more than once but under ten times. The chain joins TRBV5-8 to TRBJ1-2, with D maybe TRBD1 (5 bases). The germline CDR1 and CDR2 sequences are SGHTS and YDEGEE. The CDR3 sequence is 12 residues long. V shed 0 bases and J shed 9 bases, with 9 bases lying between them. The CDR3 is CASSLARASYTF. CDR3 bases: TGTGCCAGCAGCTTGGCCAGGGCCAGCTACACCTTC. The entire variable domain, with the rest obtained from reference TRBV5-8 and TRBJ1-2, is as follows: EAGVTQSPTHLIKTRGQQATLRCSPISGHTSVYWYQQALGLGLQFLLWYDEGEERNRGNFPPRFSGRQFPNYSSELNVNALELEDSALYLCASSLARASYTFGSGTRLTVV.

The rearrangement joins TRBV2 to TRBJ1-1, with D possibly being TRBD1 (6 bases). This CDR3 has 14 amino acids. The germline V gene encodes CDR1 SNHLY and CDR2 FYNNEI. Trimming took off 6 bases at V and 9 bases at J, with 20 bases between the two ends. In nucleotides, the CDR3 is TGTGCCAGCAGAAGAAACGGAATGGGACACCAAGCTTTCTTT. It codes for CASRRNGMGHQAFF.

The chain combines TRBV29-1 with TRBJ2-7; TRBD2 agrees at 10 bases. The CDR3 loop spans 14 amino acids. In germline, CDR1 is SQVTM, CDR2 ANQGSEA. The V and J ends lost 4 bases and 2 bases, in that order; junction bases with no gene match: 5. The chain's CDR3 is CSVVSSGGPYEQYF. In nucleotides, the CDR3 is TGCAGCGTTGTCTCTAGCGGGGGACCCTACGAGCAGTACTTC.

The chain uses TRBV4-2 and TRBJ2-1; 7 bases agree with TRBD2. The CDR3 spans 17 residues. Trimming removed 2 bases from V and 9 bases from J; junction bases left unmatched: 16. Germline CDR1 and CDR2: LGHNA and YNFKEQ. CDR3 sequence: CASSQRNSGTNVGEQFF. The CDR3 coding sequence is TGTGCCAGCAGCCAACGGAATTCCGGGACTAATGTCGGTGAGCAGTTCTTC.

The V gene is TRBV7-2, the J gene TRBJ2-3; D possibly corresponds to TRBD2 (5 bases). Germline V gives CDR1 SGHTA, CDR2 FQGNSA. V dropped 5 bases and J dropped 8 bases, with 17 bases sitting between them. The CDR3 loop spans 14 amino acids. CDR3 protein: CASSTWTQKITQYF. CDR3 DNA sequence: TGTGCCAGCAGCACCTGGACTCAAAAAATTACGCAGTATTTT.

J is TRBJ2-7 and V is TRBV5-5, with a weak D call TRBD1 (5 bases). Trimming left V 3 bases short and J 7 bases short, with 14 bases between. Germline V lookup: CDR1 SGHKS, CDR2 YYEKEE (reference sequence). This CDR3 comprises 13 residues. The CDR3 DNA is TGTGCCAGCAGCTCTGACGACAGTATGGAGCAGTACTTC. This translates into CASSSDDSMEQYF. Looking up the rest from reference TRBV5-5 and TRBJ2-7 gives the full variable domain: DAGVTQSPTHLIKTRGQQVTLRCSPISGHKSVSWYQQVLGQGPQFIFQYYEKEERGRGNFPDRFSARQFPNYSSELNVNALLLGDSALYLCASSSDDSMEQYFGPGTRLTVT.

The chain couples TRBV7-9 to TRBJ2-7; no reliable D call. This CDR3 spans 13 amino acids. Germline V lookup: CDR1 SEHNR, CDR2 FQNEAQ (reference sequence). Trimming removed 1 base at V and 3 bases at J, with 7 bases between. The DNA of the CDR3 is TGTGCCAGCAGCTTAGGGCGGTTCTACGAGCAGTACTTC. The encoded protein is CASSLGRFYEQYF.

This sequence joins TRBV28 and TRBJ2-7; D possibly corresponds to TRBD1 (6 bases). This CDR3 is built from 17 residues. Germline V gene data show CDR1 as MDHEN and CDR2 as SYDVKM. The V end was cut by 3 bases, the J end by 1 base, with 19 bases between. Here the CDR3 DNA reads TGTGCCAGCAGTTTTGTATGGTCAGGGGAGTTATCCTACGAGCAGTACTTC. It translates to CASSFVWSGELSYEQYF.

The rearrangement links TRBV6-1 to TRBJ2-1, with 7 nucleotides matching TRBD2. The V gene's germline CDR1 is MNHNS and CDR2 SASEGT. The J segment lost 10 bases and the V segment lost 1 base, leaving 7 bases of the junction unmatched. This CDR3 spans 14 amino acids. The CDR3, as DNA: TGTGCCAGCAGTGAAGGGGAGGGGCGGATGGAGCAGTTCTTC. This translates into CASSEGEGRMEQFF.

The CDR3 region is CASSAPGQGANGYTF. The DNA of the CDR3 is TGTGCCAGCAGTGCCCCGGGACAGGGGGCGAATGGCTACACCTTC. This sequence joins TRBV25-1 and TRBJ1-2; 12 nucleotides match TRBD1. J lost 6 bases, V lost 4 bases, and 6 bases had no gene match. Germline CDR1 reads MGHDK; CDR2 reads SYGVNS. The length of the CDR3 is 15 residues.

The CDR3 spells CASSVGDRGANEKLFF. As DNA, the CDR3 is TGTGCCAGCAGCGTAGGAGACAGGGGGGCTAATGAAAAACTGTTTTTT. The chain joins TRBV9 to TRBJ1-4; the match to TRBD1 covers 9 bases. V gave up 0 bases and J gave up 3 bases; unmatched junction bases: 3. Germline V gives CDR1 SGDLS, CDR2 YYNGEE. This CDR3 contains 16 residues.

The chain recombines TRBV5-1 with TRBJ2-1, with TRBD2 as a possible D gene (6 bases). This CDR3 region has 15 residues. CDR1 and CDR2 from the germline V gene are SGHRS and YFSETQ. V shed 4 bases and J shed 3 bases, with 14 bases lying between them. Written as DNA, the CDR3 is TGCGCCAGCAGCACAGCCGGGGGAAACTACAATGAGCAGTTCTTC. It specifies CASSTAGGNYNEQFF.

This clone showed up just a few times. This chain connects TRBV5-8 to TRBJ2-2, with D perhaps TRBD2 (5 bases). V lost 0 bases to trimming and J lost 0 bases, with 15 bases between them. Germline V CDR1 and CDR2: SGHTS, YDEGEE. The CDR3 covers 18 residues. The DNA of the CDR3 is TGTGCCAGCAGCTTGGGTTTGGTACTAGAGACGAACACCGGGGAGCTGTTTTTT. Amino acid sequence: CASSLGLVLETNTGELFF.